The next 5 T cell receptor beta chains were all read from a single sample in a study of OX40 agonist ivuxolimab in advanced cancers. TCRdb's copy holds only in-frame clones and misses some; the assay was immunoSEQ multiplex PCR. The profile covers under 50,000 clones, with 70% to 80% appearing a single time and approximately 13% taken by the ten largest. Sample: CD4+ or CD8+ T cells sorted from blood, taken in a trial of the OX40 agonist ivuxolimab. Source of these receptors: an adult with an advanced solid tumor such as melanoma, head and neck, liver or kidney cancer.

This clone was seen a single time. This rearrangement joins TRBV29-1 to TRBJ1-5; 7 nucleotides align to TRBD1. The CDR3 is 13 residues long. Germline CDR1 SQVTM, CDR2 ANQGSEA. Trimming removed 3 bases from V and 7 bases from J; junction bases left unmatched: 6. CDR3 nucleotides: TGCAGCGTTGAGGGCAGGGGGAAACAGCCCCAGCATTTT. Translated, it gives CSVEGRGKQPQHF.

Regarding this clone: Other DNA sequences of this sample code for an identical CDR3. V gene TRBV2 combines with J gene TRBJ2-7; the D gene is possibly TRBD2 (6 bases). Per germline, CDR1 SNHLY and CDR2 FYNNEI. The CDR3 is made up of 16 amino acids. V was clipped by 4 bases and J by 4 bases, with 20 bases between them. The CDR3 loop reads CASSGRGTDFTYEQYF. The CDR3 DNA is TGTGCCAGCAGTGGACGGGGGACGGACTTTACTTACGAGCAGTACTTC. Based on the CDR3 plus reference TRBV2 and TRBJ2-7, the full variable domain is EPEVTQTPSHQVTQMGQEVILRCVPISNHLYFYWYRQILGQKVEFLVSFYNNEISEKSEIFDDQFSVERPDGSNFTLKIRSTKLEDSAMYFCASSGRGTDFTYEQYFGPGTRLTVT.

The V gene is TRBV13, the J gene TRBJ1-1; maybe TRBD1 (6 bases). CDR1 and CDR2 from the germline V gene are PRHDT and FYEKMQ (reference sequence). V was shortened by 3 bases and J by 8 bases, with 7 bases between the two germline ends. The CDR3 totals 11 residues. For the CDR3, the DNA is TGTGCCAGCAGCTTCAGGGGCGAAGCTTTCTTT. Amino acid sequence: CASSFRGEAFF.

The rearrangement links TRBV29-1 to TRBJ2-2, with a tentative D call TRBD1 (6 bases). The CDR3 runs 12 residues. Trimming removed 6 bases at V and 4 bases at J, with 9 bases between. Germline values: CDR1 SQVTM, CDR2 ANQGSEA. CDR3 sequence reads: CSVSQGTGELFF. The DNA for the CDR3 is TGCAGCGTATCACAGGGCACCGGGGAGCTGTTTTTT.

The chain is built from TRBV7-2 and TRBJ2-7, with 9 bases identical to TRBD2. Trimming at V came to 1 base and at J to 5 bases, leaving 9 bases not matched to a gene. Germline CDR1 reads SGHTA; CDR2 reads FQGNSA. CDR3 size: 16 residues. The CDR3 spells CASSLDRIAGGHEQYF. CDR3 coding DNA: TGTGCCAGCAGCTTAGATAGAATCGCGGGAGGGCACGAGCAGTACTTC.